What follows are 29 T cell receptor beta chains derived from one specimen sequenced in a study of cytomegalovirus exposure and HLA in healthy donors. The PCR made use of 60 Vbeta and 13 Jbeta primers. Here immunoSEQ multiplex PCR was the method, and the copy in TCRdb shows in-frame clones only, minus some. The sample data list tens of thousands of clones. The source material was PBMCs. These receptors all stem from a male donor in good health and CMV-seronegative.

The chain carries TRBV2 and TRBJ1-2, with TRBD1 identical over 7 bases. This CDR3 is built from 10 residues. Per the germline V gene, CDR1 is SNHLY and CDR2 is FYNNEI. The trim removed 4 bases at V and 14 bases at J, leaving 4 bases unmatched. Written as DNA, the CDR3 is TGTGCCAGCAGTGGTGACAGGGCAACCTTC. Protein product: CASSGDRATF.

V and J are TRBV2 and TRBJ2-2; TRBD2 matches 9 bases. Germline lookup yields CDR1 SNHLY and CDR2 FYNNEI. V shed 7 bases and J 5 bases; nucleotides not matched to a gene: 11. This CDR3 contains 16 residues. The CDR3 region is CASTQEAGGRTGELFF. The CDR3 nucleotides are TGTGCCAGCACCCAAGAGGCGGGGGGGCGGACCGGGGAGCTGTTTTTT.

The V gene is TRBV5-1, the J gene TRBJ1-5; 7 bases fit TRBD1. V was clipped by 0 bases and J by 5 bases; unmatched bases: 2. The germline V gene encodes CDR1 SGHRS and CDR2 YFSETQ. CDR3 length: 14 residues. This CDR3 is CASSLGQGDQPQHF. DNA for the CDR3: TGCGCCAGCAGCTTGGGGCAGGGGGATCAGCCCCAGCATTTT.

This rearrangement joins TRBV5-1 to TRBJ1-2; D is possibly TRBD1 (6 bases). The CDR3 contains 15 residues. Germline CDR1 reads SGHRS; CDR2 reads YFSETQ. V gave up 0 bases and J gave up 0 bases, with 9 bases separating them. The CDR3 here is CASSLVPGANYGYTF. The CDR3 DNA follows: TGCGCCAGCAGCTTGGTGCCAGGGGCTAACTATGGCTACACCTTC.

CDR3 nucleotide sequence: TGTGCCAGCAGGGGACAGGAGCCCCAGCATTTT. Its protein product is CASRGQEPQHF. The V and J genes are TRBV2 and TRBJ1-5, with 8 nucleotides matching TRBD1. The junction had 0 bases not matched to a gene; V was cut back by 6 bases and J by 8 bases. Germline CDR1 reads SNHLY; CDR2 reads FYNNEI. The CDR3 is made up of 11 amino acids.

The CDR3 DNA reads TGTGCCTGGAGTGCGTCTAGCAATCAGCCCCAGCATTTT. This translates into CAWSASSNQPQHF. The chain has TRBV30 and TRBJ1-5; no clear D gene. The V end was cut by 1 base, the J end by 0 bases, with 4 bases between. The CDR3 totals 13 residues. CDR1 is GTSNPN and CDR2 is SVGIG in the germline V gene (reference sequence).

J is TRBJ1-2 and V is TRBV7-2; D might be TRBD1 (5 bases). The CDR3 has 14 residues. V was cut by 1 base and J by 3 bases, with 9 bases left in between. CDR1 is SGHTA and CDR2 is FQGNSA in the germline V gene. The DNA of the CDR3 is TGTGCCAGCAGCTTAGAAGGGGCTGACTATGGCTACACCTTC. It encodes CASSLEGADYGYTF.

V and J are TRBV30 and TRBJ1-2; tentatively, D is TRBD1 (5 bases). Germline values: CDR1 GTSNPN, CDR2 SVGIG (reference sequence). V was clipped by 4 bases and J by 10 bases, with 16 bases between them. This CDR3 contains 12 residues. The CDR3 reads CAWTTGGAVYTF. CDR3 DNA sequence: TGTGCCTGGACCACAGGCGGGGCGGTCTACACCTTC.

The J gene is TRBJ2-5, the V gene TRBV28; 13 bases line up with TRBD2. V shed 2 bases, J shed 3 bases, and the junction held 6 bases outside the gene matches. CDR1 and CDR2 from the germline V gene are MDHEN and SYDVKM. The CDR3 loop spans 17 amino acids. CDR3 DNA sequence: TGTGCCAGCAGTTTACGACTAGCGGGGGGCCTTAAAGAGACCCAGTACTTC. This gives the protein CASSLRLAGGLKETQYF.

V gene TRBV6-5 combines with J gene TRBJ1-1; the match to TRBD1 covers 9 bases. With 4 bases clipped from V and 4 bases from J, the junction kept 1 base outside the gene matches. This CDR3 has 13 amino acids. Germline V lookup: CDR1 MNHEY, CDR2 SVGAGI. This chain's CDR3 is CASSSTGGTEAFF. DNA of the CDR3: TGTGCCAGCAGTTCGACAGGGGGCACTGAAGCTTTCTTT.

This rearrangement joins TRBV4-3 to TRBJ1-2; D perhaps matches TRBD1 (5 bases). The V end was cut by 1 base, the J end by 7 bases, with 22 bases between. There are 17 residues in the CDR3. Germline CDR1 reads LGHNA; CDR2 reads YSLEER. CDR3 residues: CASSQGAKWRDVGGYTF. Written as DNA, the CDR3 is TGCGCCAGCAGCCAAGGGGCCAAGTGGAGGGACGTGGGTGGCTACACCTTC.

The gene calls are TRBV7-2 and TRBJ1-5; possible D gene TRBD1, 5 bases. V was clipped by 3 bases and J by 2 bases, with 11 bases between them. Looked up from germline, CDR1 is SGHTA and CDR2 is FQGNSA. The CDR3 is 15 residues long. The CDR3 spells CASSLGGIGNQPQHF. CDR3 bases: TGTGCCAGCAGCTTGGGGGGAATAGGCAATCAGCCCCAGCATTTT.

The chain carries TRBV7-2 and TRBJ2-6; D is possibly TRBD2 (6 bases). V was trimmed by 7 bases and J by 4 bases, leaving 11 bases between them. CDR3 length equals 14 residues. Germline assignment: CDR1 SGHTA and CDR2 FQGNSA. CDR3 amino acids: CASIRGAGANVLTF. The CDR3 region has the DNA TGTGCCAGCATCCGCGGGGCCGGGGCCAACGTCCTGACTTTC.

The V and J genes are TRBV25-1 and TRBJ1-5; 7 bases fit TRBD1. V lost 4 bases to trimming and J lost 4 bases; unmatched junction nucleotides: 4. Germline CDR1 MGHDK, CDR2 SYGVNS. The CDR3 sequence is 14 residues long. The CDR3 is CASSATGANQPQHF. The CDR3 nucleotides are TGTGCCAGCAGTGCCACAGGGGCGAATCAGCCCCAGCATTTT.

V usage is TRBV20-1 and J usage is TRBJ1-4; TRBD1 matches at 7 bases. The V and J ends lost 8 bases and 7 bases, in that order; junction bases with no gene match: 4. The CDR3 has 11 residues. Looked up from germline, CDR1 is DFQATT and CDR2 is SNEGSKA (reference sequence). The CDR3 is CSPRQGEKLFF. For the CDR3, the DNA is TGCAGTCCTCGACAGGGTGAAAAACTGTTTTTT.

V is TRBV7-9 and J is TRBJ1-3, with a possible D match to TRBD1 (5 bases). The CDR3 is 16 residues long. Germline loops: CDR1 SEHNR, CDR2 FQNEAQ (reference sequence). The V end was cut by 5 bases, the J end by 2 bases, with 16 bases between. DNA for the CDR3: TGTGCCAGCAGCCCCCCGCAGGGTAAGGCTGGAAACACCATATATTTT. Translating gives CASSPPQGKAGNTIYF.

The chain's CDR3 is CASSISLGGLKSYNEQFF. CDR3 DNA sequence: TGTGCCAGTAGTATCTCTTTGGGGGGACTGAAGTCCTACAATGAGCAGTTCTTC. The gene calls are TRBV19 and TRBJ2-1; D perhaps matches TRBD2 (6 bases). Per germline, CDR1 LNHDA and CDR2 SQIVND (reference sequence). V shed 3 bases and J shed 1 base, with 19 bases lying between them. The CDR3 contains 18 residues.

CDR3 protein: CASSAESLNSPLHF. In nucleotides, the CDR3 is TGTGCCAGCAGTGCTGAGAGCCTGAATTCACCCCTCCACTTT. This chain connects TRBV6-1 to TRBJ1-6; D remains ambiguous. V dropped 4 bases and J dropped 7 bases, with 11 bases sitting between them. Germline values: CDR1 MNHNS, CDR2 SASEGT. The CDR3 loop spans 14 amino acids.

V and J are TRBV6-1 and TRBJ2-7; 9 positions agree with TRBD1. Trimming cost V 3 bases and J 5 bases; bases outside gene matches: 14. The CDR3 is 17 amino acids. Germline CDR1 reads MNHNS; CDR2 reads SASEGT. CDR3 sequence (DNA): TGTGCCAGCAGTGAGCCGAGGGCCGGGACAGGGTTCCACGAGCAGTACTTC. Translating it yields CASSEPRAGTGFHEQYF.

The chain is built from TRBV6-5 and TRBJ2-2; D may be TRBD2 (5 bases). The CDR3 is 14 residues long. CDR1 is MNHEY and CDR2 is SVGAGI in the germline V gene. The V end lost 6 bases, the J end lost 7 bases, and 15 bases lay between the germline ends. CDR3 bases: TGTGCCAGCAGGGGGTCGCCGGAGGTCGGGGAGCTGTTTTTT. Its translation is CASRGSPEVGELFF.

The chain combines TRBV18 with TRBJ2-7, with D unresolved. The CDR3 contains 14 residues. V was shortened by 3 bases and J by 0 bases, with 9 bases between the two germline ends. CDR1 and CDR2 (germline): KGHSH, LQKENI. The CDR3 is CASSPTTGSYEQYF. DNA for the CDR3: TGTGCCAGCTCACCGACGACGGGCTCCTACGAGCAGTACTTC.

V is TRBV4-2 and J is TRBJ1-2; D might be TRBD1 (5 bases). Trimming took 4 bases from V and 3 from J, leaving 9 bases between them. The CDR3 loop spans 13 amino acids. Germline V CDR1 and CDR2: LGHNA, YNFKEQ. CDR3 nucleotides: TGTGCCAGCAGCCCTCCGGGGGACTATGGCTACACCTTC. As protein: CASSPPGDYGYTF.

The chain's CDR3 is CSVETGGSWYTGELFF. The CDR3 region has the DNA TGCAGCGTTGAAACGGGGGGCAGTTGGTACACCGGGGAGCTGTTTTTT. The chain couples TRBV29-1 to TRBJ2-2; TRBD2 is a possible D gene (7 bases). CDR3 size: 16 residues. With 2 bases removed from V and 3 bases from J, the gap between germline ends came to 16 bases. The germline CDR1 and CDR2 sequences are SQVTM and ANQGSEA.

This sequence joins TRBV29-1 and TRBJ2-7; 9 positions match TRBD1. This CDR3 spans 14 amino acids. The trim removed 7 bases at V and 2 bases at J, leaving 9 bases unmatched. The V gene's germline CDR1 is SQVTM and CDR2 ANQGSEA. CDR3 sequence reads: CSALGQGGAYEQYF. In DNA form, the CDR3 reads TGCAGCGCTTTGGGACAGGGCGGCGCCTACGAGCAGTACTTC.

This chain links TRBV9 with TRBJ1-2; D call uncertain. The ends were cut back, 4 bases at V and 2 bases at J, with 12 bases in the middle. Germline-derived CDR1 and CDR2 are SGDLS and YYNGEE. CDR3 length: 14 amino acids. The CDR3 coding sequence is TGTGCCAGCAGCTTGGGTGGAGGGAACTATGGCTACACCTTC. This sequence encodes CASSLGGGNYGYTF.

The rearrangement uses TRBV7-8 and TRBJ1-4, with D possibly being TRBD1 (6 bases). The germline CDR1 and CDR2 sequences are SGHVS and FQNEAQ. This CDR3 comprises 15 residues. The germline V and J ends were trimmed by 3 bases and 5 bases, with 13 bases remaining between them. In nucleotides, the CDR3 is TGTGCCAGCAGCTTGGGGGCCGGGGAAAATGAAAAACTGTTTTTT. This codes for CASSLGAGENEKLFF.

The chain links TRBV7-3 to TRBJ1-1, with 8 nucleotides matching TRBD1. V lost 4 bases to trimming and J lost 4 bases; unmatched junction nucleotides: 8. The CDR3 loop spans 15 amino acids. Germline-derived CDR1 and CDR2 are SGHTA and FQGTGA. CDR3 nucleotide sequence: TGTGCCAGCAGCTCCACCGGACAGGGCGGCACTGAAGCTTTCTTT. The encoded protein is CASSSTGQGGTEAFF.

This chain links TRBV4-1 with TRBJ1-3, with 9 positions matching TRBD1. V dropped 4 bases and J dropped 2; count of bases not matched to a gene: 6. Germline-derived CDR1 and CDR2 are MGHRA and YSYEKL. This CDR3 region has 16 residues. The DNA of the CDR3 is TGCGCCAGCAGCCGGACCGGACAGGGGACTGGAAACACCATATATTTT. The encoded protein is CASSRTGQGTGNTIYF.

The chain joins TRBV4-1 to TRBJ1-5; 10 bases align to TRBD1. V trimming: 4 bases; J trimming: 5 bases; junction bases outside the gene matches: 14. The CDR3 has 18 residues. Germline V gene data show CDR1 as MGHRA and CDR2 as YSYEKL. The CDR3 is CASSRGGLGQGSHQPQHF. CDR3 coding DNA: TGCGCCAGCAGCCGGGGGGGGTTGGGACAGGGGTCCCATCAGCCCCAGCATTTT.